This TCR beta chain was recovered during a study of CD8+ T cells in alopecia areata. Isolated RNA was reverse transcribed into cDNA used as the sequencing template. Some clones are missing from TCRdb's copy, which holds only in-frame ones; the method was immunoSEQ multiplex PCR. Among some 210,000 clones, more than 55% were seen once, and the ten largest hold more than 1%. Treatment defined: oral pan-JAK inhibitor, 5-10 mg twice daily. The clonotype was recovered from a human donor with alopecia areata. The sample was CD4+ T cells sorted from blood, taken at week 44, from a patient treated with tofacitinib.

The CDR3 DNA is TGCAGCGCCGGACATGGCATCACTGAAGCTTTCTTT. Translation: CSAGHGITEAFF. This chain connects TRBV29-1 to TRBJ1-1; weak D call: TRBD1 (5 bases). The CDR3 extends over 12 amino acids. Germline assignment: CDR1 SQVTM and CDR2 ANQGSEA. V lost 7 bases and J 4 bases, leaving 13 bases between the germline ends.